This entry lists 15 T cell receptor beta chains sequenced from one sample in a study of blood T cell repertoires in COVID-19. Assay used: immunoSEQ multiplex PCR; TCRdb lists only in-frame clones, some missing. The profile shows some 150,000 clones, about 79% of them singletons. The material sequenced was peripheral blood. These receptors were collected from a woman aged 45-60 years in a cohort sampled during active or convalescent COVID-19.

The gene calls are TRBV24-1 and TRBJ2-3; TRBD2 matches at 8 bases. In germline, CDR1 is KGHDR, CDR2 SFDVKD. V trimming: 10 bases; J trimming: 1 base; junction bases outside the gene matches: 3. CDR3 length: 13 residues. CDR3 sequence reads: CATGRGGTDTQYF. The CDR3 nucleotides are TGTGCCACGGGGCGGGGGGGCACAGATACGCAGTATTTT.

Note on this clone: The junction and the germline gene differ at one end; a read error may be behind it. V usage is TRBV7-6 and J usage is TRBJ1-4, with D possibly matching TRBD1 (6 bases). CDR3 length equals 15 residues. The germline CDR1 and CDR2 sequences are SGHVS and FNYEAQ. Here the CDR3 DNA reads TGTGCCAGCAGCTTAGGACAGGCAACAAATGAAAAACTGTTTTTT. Translating it yields CASSLGQATNEKLFF.

The chain uses TRBV7-3 and TRBJ2-1; TRBD1 agrees at 8 bases. V trimming: 8 bases; J trimming: 7 bases; junction bases outside the gene matches: 7. This CDR3 is built from 13 residues. Germline CDR1 SGHTA, CDR2 FQGTGA. CDR3 region: CASAGQGANEQFF. The CDR3 DNA reads TGTGCCAGCGCGGGGCAGGGGGCAAATGAGCAGTTCTTC.

The rearrangement uses TRBV3-1 (or the pseudogene TRBV3-2) and TRBJ1-6, with a tentative D call TRBD1 (5 bases). The V end was cut by 0 bases, the J end by 14 bases, with 23 bases between. The CDR3 runs to 17 residues. Germline V gene data show CDR1 as LGHDT and CDR2 as YNNKEL (reference sequence). The CDR3 DNA reads as TGTGCCAGCAGCCAAGATCAGGGCGCGTCCCCTCATTCGGCCCTCCACTTT. Translated, it gives CASSQDQGASPHSALHF.

The rearrangement links TRBV4-1 to TRBJ1-6; D unresolved. V was shortened by 2 bases and J by 5 bases, with 13 bases between the two germline ends. CDR1 and CDR2 (germline): MGHRA, YSYEKL. CDR3 length: 16 amino acids. The CDR3 DNA reads as TGCGCCAGCAGCCAACCCCGGGAGGGCGATAATTCACCCCTCCACTTT. This gives the protein CASSQPREGDNSPLHF.

This clone was counted once. This rearrangement joins TRBV7-9 to TRBJ2-1, with a tentative D call TRBD1 (7 bases). Trimming took off 9 bases at V and 6 bases at J, with 18 bases between the two ends. Germline CDR1 SEHNR, CDR2 FQNEAQ (reference sequence). This CDR3 spans 14 amino acids. The CDR3 is CASQQGGSSNEQFF. In nucleotides, the CDR3 is TGTGCCAGTCAGCAGGGGGGTTCTAGCAATGAGCAGTTCTTC. Based on the CDR3 plus reference TRBV7-9 and TRBJ2-1, the full variable domain is DTGVSQNPRHKITKRGQNVTFRCDPISEHNRLYWYRQTLGQGPEFLTYFQNEAQLEKSRLLSDRFSAERPKGSFSTLEIQRTEQGDSAMYLCASQQGGSSNEQFFGPGTRLTVL.

Worth noting for this clone: In the same sample, other DNA sequences code for this CDR3. The CDR3 spells CAWSVGGNTEAFF. CDR3 DNA: TGTGCCTGGAGTGTAGGGGGTAACACTGAAGCTTTCTTT. The J gene is TRBJ1-1, the V gene TRBV30, with D possibly matching TRBD1 (6 bases). Per the germline V gene, CDR1 is GTSNPN and CDR2 is SVGIG (reference sequence). Trimming left V 0 bases short and J 2 bases short, with 7 bases between. The CDR3 length is 13 residues.

The chain joins TRBV30 to TRBJ2-7, with 10 bases aligning to TRBD1. Germline values: CDR1 GTSNPN, CDR2 SVGIG (reference sequence). V lost 3 bases to trimming and J lost 5 bases; unmatched junction nucleotides: 4. The CDR3 loop spans 13 amino acids. The CDR3 loop is CAWSAGQGDEQYF. CDR3 DNA sequence: TGTGCCTGGAGCGCCGGACAGGGGGACGAGCAGTACTTC. Full variable domain (rest looked up from reference TRBV30 and TRBJ2-7): SQTIHQWPATLVQPVGSPLSLECTVEGTSNPNLYWYRQAAGRGLQLLFYSVGIGQISSEVPQNLSASRPQDRQFILSSKKLLLSDSGFYLCAWSAGQGDEQYFGPGTRLTVT.

CDR3 nucleotides: TGTGCCAGCTCACTCGGGACAGGAAATGAAAAACTGTTTTTT. This gives the protein CASSLGTGNEKLFF. V usage is TRBV18 and J usage is TRBJ1-4; 8 bases fit TRBD1. After removal of 4 bases from V and 5 bases from J, the junction contained 3 bases not matched to a gene. This CDR3 region has 14 residues. Germline values: CDR1 KGHSH, CDR2 LQKENI.

The table lists this clone with a count of one. The gene calls are TRBV18 and TRBJ2-5; the D gene is possibly TRBD2 (5 bases). Trimming took off 4 bases at V and 1 base at J, with 10 bases between the two ends. From germline, CDR1 is KGHSH and CDR2 LQKENI. The CDR3 is made up of 14 amino acids. CDR3 loop: CASSLASSQETQYF. CDR3 nucleotide sequence: TGTGCCAGCTCACTGGCTAGCAGCCAAGAGACCCAGTACTTC.

The rearrangement links TRBV3-1 (or the pseudogene TRBV3-2) to TRBJ1-1; D unresolved. Trimming stripped 4 bases from V and 10 bases from J, with 16 bases between. The length of the CDR3 is 13 residues. Looked up from germline, CDR1 is LGHDT and CDR2 is YNNKEL (reference sequence). The CDR3 is CASSPTPGVPAFF. The CDR3 DNA sequence: TGTGCCAGCAGCCCTACCCCCGGGGTGCCAGCTTTCTTT.

J is TRBJ1-6 and V is TRBV25-1; the match to TRBD1 covers 9 bases. There are 16 residues in the CDR3. The germline gives CDR1 MGHDK, CDR2 SYGVNS. J gave up 3 bases and V 6 bases, and 6 bases lay outside the gene matches. The CDR3 sequence is CASRTGGQGYNSPLHF. The CDR3 nucleotides read TGTGCCAGCAGAACGGGGGGACAGGGCTATAATTCACCCCTCCACTTT.

This clone occurred once. The chain couples TRBV19 to TRBJ1-1, with no clear D. Trimming pared 4 bases from V and 6 bases from J, leaving 15 bases between. Germline loops: CDR1 LNHDA, CDR2 SQIVND (reference sequence). The CDR3 totals 14 residues. The CDR3 DNA follows: TGTGCCAGTAGTAAGGCGGTCGGTGGAGCTGAAGCTTTCTTT. Translation: CASSKAVGGAEAFF.

This chain links TRBV5-6 with TRBJ2-1; 8 nucleotides match TRBD2. The CDR3 consists of 17 residues. CDR1 SGHDT and CDR2 YYEEEE come from the germline V gene. The V and J ends lost 0 bases and 7 bases, in that order; junction bases with no gene match: 12. The CDR3 loop is CASSLAILGGAWNEQFF. CDR3 coding DNA: TGTGCCAGCAGCTTGGCAATCCTCGGGGGGGCCTGGAATGAGCAGTTCTTC.

This sequence joins TRBV5-1 and TRBJ1-1; 11 positions agree with TRBD1. The CDR3 contains 16 residues. The J segment lost 1 base and the V segment lost 2 bases, leaving 4 bases of the junction unmatched. The germline V gene has CDR1 SGHRS and CDR2 YFSETQ. CDR3 in DNA: TGCGCCAGCAGCTTAAGGGACAGGGGGTGGAACACTGAAGCTTTCTTT. Its protein is CASSLRDRGWNTEAFF.